This T cell receptor (beta chain) is drawn from a study of cytomegalovirus exposure and HLA in healthy donors. Study observations and caveats: In an earlier analysis, about 87% or about 30%: the productive usage of most TCR beta V segments.

Primers for the PCR totalled 60 Vbeta and 13 Jbeta. Generated by immunoSEQ multiplex PCR, the TCRdb table keeps only in-frame clones and is missing some. The sample includes about 130,000 clones, roughly 82% seen only once; the top ten take around 13%. The germline V gene encodes CDR1 GTSNPN and CDR2 SVGIG (reference sequence). V lost 0 bases, J lost 8 bases, and 19 bases lay in between. The CDR3 loop spans 15 amino acids. As for this clone: Its target is not known.

Sequenced: PBMCs. The receptor was isolated from a woman aged 60-75 years in good health and CMV-seropositive. This chain connects TRBV30 to TRBJ1-2; TRBD1 is a possible D gene (6 bases). The CDR3 DNA reads as TGTGCCTGGAGTGTTCCATTTTATGGGGGCGCGGGCTACACCTTC. It yields the protein CAWSVPFYGGAGYTF.